This TCR beta chain is from a study of long-term antiretroviral therapy in people with HIV. This clone has only one observation. This was the immunoSEQ v3.0 assay at survey level. Here immunoSEQ multiplex PCR was the method, and the copy in TCRdb shows in-frame clones only, minus some. The data hold some 10,000 clones, with approximately 90% observed a single time. The CDR3 is 16 amino acids. Trimming shortened V by 3 bases and J by 3 bases, and 15 bases separated the two germline ends. Germline V lookup: CDR1 LGHNA, CDR2 YSLEER. The sequences come from unsorted PBMCs, collected 0.2 years before starting antiretroviral therapy. This receptor was taken from a middle-aged woman with HIV. V is TRBV4-3 and J is TRBJ2-1; D is perhaps TRBD2 (6 bases). The DNA for the CDR3 is TGCGCCAGCAGCCAGGGGGAGGACTACCTCTACAATGAGCAGTTCTTC. Its translation is CASSQGEDYLYNEQFF.